This TCR beta chain was documented in a study of control samples from healthy donors and cancer patients. Only in-frame clones appear in the TCRdb table, and some are missing; sequencing was by immunoSEQ multiplex PCR. The table shows some 410,000 clones, with about 93% occurring only once. Source material: PBMCs. The origin of this receptor is a man aged 35-49 years with head and neck cancer.

The CDR3 reads CASSFAGGDNSPLHF. In DNA, the CDR3 is TGCGCCAGCAGTTTTGCAGGTGGAGATAATTCACCCCTCCACTTT. This chain joins TRBV5-1 and TRBJ1-6; D gene ambiguous. CDR1 is SGHRS and CDR2 is YFSETQ in the germline V gene. Trimming took off 5 bases at V and 5 bases at J, with 14 bases between the two ends. The CDR3 runs to 15 residues.